This record covers a single T cell receptor beta chain. What it binds is unknown. This CDR3 comprises 15 residues. V dropped 3 bases and J dropped 5; count of bases not matched to a gene: 6. The germline CDR1 and CDR2 sequences are LGHNA and YSLEER. Clones were sequenced by immunoSEQ multiplex PCR, and TCRdb holds only the in-frame ones, with some missing. Of 1.5 million to 2.5 million clones listed, about 95% are singletons. The data were obtained in a study of shared clonotypes between healthy human individuals. Study-level information: The people who gave samples were a couple of women and three men aged 18 to 49. Overall study results and limits: In contrast to clonotypes shared by all four donors, non-shared clonotypes had lower generation probabilities.

CD8 cells classed as naive were CD45RO-negative and positively selected for CCR7, excluding terminally differentiated effector memory CD45RA+ cells. V gene TRBV4-3 combines with J gene TRBJ2-1; 8 nucleotides match TRBD2. The receptor was isolated from a man in his late teens or twenties in good health. Sequencing was done on a sample of naive CD8+ T cells sorted from blood. This chain's CDR3 is CASSQPGLVHNEQFF. The CDR3 DNA follows: TGCGCCAGCAGCCAGCCGGGACTAGTCCACAATGAGCAGTTCTTC.